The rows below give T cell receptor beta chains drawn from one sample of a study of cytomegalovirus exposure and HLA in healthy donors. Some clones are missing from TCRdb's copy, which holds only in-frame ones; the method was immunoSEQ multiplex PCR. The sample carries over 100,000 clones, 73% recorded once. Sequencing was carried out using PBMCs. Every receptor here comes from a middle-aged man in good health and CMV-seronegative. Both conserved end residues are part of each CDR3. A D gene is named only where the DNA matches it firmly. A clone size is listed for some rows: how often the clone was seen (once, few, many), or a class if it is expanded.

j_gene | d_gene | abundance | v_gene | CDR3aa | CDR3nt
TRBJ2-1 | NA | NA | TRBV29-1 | CSVDFQSSYNEQFF | TGCAGCGTGGACTTCCAAAGCTCCTACAATGAGCAGTTCTTC
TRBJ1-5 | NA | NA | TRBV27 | CASPLGQRPNNQPQHF | TGTGCCAGCCCCTTGGGCCAGCGGCCCAACAATCAGCCCCAGCATTTT
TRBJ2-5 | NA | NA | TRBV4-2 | CASSPSSDKGRLGQYF | TGTGCCAGCAGCCCCAGCTCAGATAAGGGGCGGTTAGGCCAGTACTTC
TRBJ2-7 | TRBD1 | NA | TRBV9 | CASSVGAGQGVREQYF | TGTGCCAGCAGCGTAGGAGCGGGACAGGGGGTCCGCGAGCAGTACTTC
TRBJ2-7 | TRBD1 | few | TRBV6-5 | CASSYAWGQGAREQYF | TGTGCCAGCAGTTACGCGTGGGGACAGGGGGCGAGGGAGCAGTACTTC
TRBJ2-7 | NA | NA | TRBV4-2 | CASSPQDSLLNEQYF | TGTGCCAGCAGCCCCCAGGATTCTCTCCTAAACGAGCAGTACTTC
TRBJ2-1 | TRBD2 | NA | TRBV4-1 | CASSQVRPSGGPAGYNEQFF | TGCGCCAGCAGCCAAGTTCGTCCTAGCGGGGGGCCTGCTGGGTACAATGAGCAGTTCTTC
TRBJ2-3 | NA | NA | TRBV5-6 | CASSLFAGRDTQYF | TGTGCCAGCAGCTTGTTCGCGGGTCGGGATACGCAGTATTTT
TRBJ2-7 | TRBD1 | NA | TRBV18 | CASSPLAGGSYEQYF | TGTGCCAGCTCACCTCTGGCAGGGGGCTCATACGAGCAGTACTTC
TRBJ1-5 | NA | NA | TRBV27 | CASGIVGNQPQHF | TGTGCCTCGGGAATTGTGGGCAATCAGCCCCAGCATTTT
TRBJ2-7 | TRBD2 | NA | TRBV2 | CASSVWGGSYEQYF | TGTGCCAGCAGTGTTTGGGGAGGGTCCTACGAGCAGTACTTC
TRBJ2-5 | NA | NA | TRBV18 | CASSLNRGQETQYF | TGTGCCAGCTCGCTTAACCGGGGCCAAGAGACCCAGTACTTC
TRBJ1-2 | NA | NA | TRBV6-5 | CASSYSRVVRGYTF | TGTGCCAGCAGTTACTCTCGAGTAGTCCGGGGCTACACCTTC
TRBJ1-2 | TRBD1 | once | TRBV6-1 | CASSVDTGALYGYTF | TGTGCCAGCAGCGTGGATACAGGGGCCCTCTATGGCTACACCTTC